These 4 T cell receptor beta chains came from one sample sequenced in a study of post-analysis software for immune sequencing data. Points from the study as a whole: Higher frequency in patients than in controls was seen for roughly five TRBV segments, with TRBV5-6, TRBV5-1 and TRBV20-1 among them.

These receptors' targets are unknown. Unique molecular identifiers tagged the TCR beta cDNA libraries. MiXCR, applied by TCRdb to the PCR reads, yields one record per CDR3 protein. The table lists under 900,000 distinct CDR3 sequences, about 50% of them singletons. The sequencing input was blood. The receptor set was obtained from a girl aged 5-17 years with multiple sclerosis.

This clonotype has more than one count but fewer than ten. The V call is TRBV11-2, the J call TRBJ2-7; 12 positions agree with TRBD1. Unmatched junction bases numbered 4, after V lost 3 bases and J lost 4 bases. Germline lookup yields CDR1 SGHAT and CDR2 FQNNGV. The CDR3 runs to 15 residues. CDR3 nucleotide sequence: TGTGCCAGCAGCTTGTCGGGACAGGGGGCGTACGAGCAGTACTTC. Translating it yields CASSLSGQGAYEQYF.

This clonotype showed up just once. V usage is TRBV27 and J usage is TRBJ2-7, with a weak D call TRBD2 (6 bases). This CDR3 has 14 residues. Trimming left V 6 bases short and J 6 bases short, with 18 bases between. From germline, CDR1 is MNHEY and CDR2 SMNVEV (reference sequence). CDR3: CASRVGGSRGEQYF. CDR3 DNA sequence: TGTGCCAGCAGGGTCGGGGGATCACGAGGCGAGCAGTACTTC.

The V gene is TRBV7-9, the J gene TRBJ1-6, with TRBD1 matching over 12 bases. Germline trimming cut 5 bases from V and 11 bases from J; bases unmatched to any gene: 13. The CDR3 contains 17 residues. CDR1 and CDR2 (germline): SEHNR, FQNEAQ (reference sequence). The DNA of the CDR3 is TGTGCCAGCAGCAGACCGGGGACAGGGGGCGCGGGGGCACCCCTCCACTTT. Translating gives CASSRPGTGGAGAPLHF. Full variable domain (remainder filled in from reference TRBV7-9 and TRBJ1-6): DTGVSQNPRHKITKRGQNVTFRCDPISEHNRLYWYRQTLGQGPEFLTYFQNEAQLEKSRLLSDRFSAERPKGSFSTLEIQRTEQGDSAMYLCASSRPGTGGAGAPLHFGNGTRLTVT.

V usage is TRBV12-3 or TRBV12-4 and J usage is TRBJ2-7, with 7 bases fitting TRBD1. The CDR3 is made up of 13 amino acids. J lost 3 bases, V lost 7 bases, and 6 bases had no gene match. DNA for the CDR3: TGTGCCAGCAAGGACGGGACAGACTACGAGCAGTACTTC. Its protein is CASKDGTDYEQYF.